Here is one TCR beta chain with its context. Generated by immunoSEQ multiplex PCR, the TCRdb table keeps only in-frame clones and is missing some. The sample includes some 71,000 clones, approximately 91% of them seen just once. Germline CDR1 is LNHDA and CDR2 is SQIVND (reference sequence). There are 14 residues in the CDR3. V was trimmed by 4 bases and J by 1 base, leaving 10 bases between them. This specimen belongs to a study of T cell changes during pregnancy in multiple sclerosis. The specimen comprised peripheral blood, sampled in the third trimester of pregnancy. The sequence was collected from a female donor with multiple sclerosis, enrolled in a pregnancy study. The chain has TRBV19 and TRBJ1-1; D is ambiguous. The CDR3 protein is CASSRAVQNTEAFF. The DNA for the CDR3 is TGTGCCAGTAGTAGGGCAGTTCAGAACACTGAAGCTTTCTTT.